Listed below are T cell receptor beta chains from one sample, sequenced in a study of identical twins. TCRdb passed the 5' RACE reads through MiXCR, listing each CDR3 protein once. Here the sample spans just over 450,000 distinct CDR3 sequences, approximately 14% being singletons. These data were also reused for a study on yellow fever vaccine responses in identical twins.

The sample consisted of CD4+ T cells sorted from blood. The receptors shown here come from a woman younger than 35 in good health. Each CDR3 is given with its conserved first and last residue. A D gene is named only where the DNA matches it firmly. Rows give clone size only sometimes, using once, few, many, or a class for an expanded clone.

clone_size: few
j_call: TRBJ2-5
v_call: TRBV6-1
d_call: TRBD1
cdr3_nt: TGTGCCAGCGCAATTAACAGGGGTGGCGAGACCCAGTACTTC
cdr3_aa: CASAINRGGETQYF

clone_size: NA
j_call: TRBJ2-5
v_call: TRBV19
d_call: NA
cdr3_nt: TGTGCCAGTAGTATGCGGGGCAAGGAGACCCAGTACTTC
cdr3_aa: CASSMRGKETQYF

clone_size: many
j_call: TRBJ2-3
v_call: TRBV29-1
d_call: TRBD2
cdr3_nt: TGCAGCGTTGATCAGAGACTAGCGGGAACAGATACGCAGTATTTT
cdr3_aa: CSVDQRLAGTDTQYF

clone_size: many
j_call: TRBJ1-5
v_call: TRBV7-2
d_call: TRBD1
cdr3_nt: TGTGCCAGCAGCGCAGGGGGGGCGCGAAATCAGCCCCAGCATTTT
cdr3_aa: CASSAGGARNQPQHF

clone_size: few
j_call: TRBJ2-5
v_call: TRBV28
d_call: TRBD2
cdr3_nt: TGTGCCAGCAGACTCGGGGGGGGAGGTCGAGAGACCCAGTACTTC
cdr3_aa: CASRLGGGGRETQYF

clone_size: NA
j_call: TRBJ2-2
v_call: TRBV10-3
d_call: TRBD2
cdr3_nt: TGTGCCATCATCGGGGGGTCAGGGGAGCTGTTTTTT
cdr3_aa: CAIIGGSGELFF

clone_size: few
j_call: TRBJ2-3
v_call: TRBV12-3/TRBV12-4
d_call: NA
cdr3_nt: TGTGCCAGCAACATTGGCGGGGCACTAACGGGTACGCAGTATTTT
cdr3_aa: CASNIGGALTGTQYF

clone_size: NA
j_call: TRBJ2-1
v_call: TRBV28
d_call: NA
cdr3_nt: TGTGCCAGACAGACTGGATTCTACAATGAGCAGTTCTTC
cdr3_aa: CARQTGFYNEQFF

clone_size: few
j_call: TRBJ2-7
v_call: TRBV27
d_call: NA
cdr3_nt: TGTGCCAGCAGATACACCCAAAAGAGGGGGTACGAGCAGTACTTC
cdr3_aa: CASRYTQKRGYEQYF

clone_size: many
j_call: TRBJ2-3
v_call: TRBV7-7
d_call: NA
cdr3_nt: TGTGCTAGCAGCTTATCGGGGGAAGGCGCAGATACGCAGTATTTT
cdr3_aa: CASSLSGEGADTQYF

clone_size: NA
j_call: TRBJ2-5
v_call: TRBV6-2/TRBV6-3
d_call: NA
cdr3_nt: TGTGCCAGCAGAGAAAAAGGGGTCGCGACCCAGTACTTC
cdr3_aa: CASREKGVATQYF

clone_size: NA
j_call: TRBJ2-3
v_call: TRBV20-1
d_call: TRBD2
cdr3_nt: TGCAGTGCTAGTTTAGCGGGGGGGAATACGCAGTATTTT
cdr3_aa: CSASLAGGNTQYF

clone_size: NA
j_call: TRBJ2-7
v_call: TRBV6-2/TRBV6-3
d_call: NA
cdr3_nt: TGTGCCAGCAGTTACCTCCTTGGAGGGCTCGAGCAGTACTTC
cdr3_aa: CASSYLLGGLEQYF

clone_size: many
j_call: TRBJ2-1
v_call: TRBV5-1
d_call: NA
cdr3_nt: TGCGCCAGCAGCTTGCTCAAAGACTGGCTGTCCAATGAGCAGTTCTTC
cdr3_aa: CASSLLKDWLSNEQFF

clone_size: NA
j_call: TRBJ1-6
v_call: TRBV2
d_call: NA
cdr3_nt: TGTGCCAGCAGTGGGGCGGCTGGGAATTCACCCCTCCACTTT
cdr3_aa: CASSGAAGNSPLHF

clone_size: many
j_call: TRBJ2-5
v_call: TRBV2
d_call: NA
cdr3_nt: TGTGCCAGCAGTGCCATAGAAGAGACCCAGTACTTC
cdr3_aa: CASSAIEETQYF

clone_size: NA
j_call: TRBJ2-3
v_call: TRBV7-9
d_call: TRBD2
cdr3_nt: TGTGCCAGCAGCGTGGGAGGCGGGAGACGCGTATCAGATACGCAGTATTTT
cdr3_aa: CASSVGGGRRVSDTQYF

clone_size: NA
j_call: TRBJ2-2
v_call: TRBV20-1
d_call: TRBD2
cdr3_nt: TGCAGTGCTAAGACTAGCGGGAAGCAAAGCGGGGAGCTGTTTTTT
cdr3_aa: CSAKTSGKQSGELFF

clone_size: NA
j_call: TRBJ2-5
v_call: TRBV11-1
d_call: TRBD2
cdr3_nt: TGTGCCAGCAGTCGTACCTGGACTAGCGAGGAGACCCAGTACTTC
cdr3_aa: CASSRTWTSEETQYF

clone_size: few
j_call: TRBJ2-1
v_call: TRBV7-2
d_call: NA
cdr3_nt: TGTGCCAGCAACCTCGGGACGCAGTACAATGAGCAGTTCTTC
cdr3_aa: CASNLGTQYNEQFF

clone_size: NA
j_call: TRBJ2-3
v_call: TRBV4-2
d_call: TRBD2
cdr3_nt: TGTGCCAGCAGCCAAGATCGAAGCGGGGCGAGCACAGATACGCAGTATTTT
cdr3_aa: CASSQDRSGASTDTQYF

clone_size: many
j_call: TRBJ2-5
v_call: TRBV24-1
d_call: NA
cdr3_nt: TGTGCCTCAGCAGGCGGGGTGGGCCAAGAGACCCAGTACTTC
cdr3_aa: CASAGGVGQETQYF

clone_size: many
j_call: TRBJ2-7
v_call: TRBV29-1
d_call: TRBD2
cdr3_nt: TGCAGCGTCAGCAGAGCGGGAGGAAGCTCCTACGAGCAGTACTTC
cdr3_aa: CSVSRAGGSSYEQYF

clone_size: few
j_call: TRBJ2-5
v_call: TRBV7-2
d_call: TRBD2
cdr3_nt: TGTGCCAGCAGCTTAGGGGGGGGGAGAGCAGAGACCCAGTACTTC
cdr3_aa: CASSLGGGRAETQYF

clone_size: few
j_call: TRBJ1-6
v_call: TRBV6-1
d_call: TRBD1
cdr3_nt: TGTGCCAGCAGTCCCAGGGGGTCCAATTCACCCCTCCACTTT
cdr3_aa: CASSPRGSNSPLHF

clone_size: few
j_call: TRBJ2-5
v_call: TRBV12-3/TRBV12-4
d_call: TRBD1
cdr3_nt: TGTGCCAGCAGTTTCGGACAGGGGGGGACCCAGTACTTC
cdr3_aa: CASSFGQGGTQYF

clone_size: few
j_call: TRBJ2-7
v_call: TRBV6-1
d_call: NA
cdr3_nt: TGTGCCAGCAGTCAACTCAGGGGTTCCTACGAGCAGTACTTC
cdr3_aa: CASSQLRGSYEQYF

clone_size: NA
j_call: TRBJ2-7
v_call: TRBV28
d_call: TRBD1
cdr3_nt: TGTGCCAGCAGAGGACAGGGGAGGGGCTCCTACGAGCAGTACTTC
cdr3_aa: CASRGQGRGSYEQYF

clone_size: NA
j_call: TRBJ2-3
v_call: TRBV9
d_call: NA
cdr3_nt: TGTGCCAGCAGCGGACCGAGCACAGATACGCAGTATTTT
cdr3_aa: CASSGPSTDTQYF

clone_size: NA
j_call: TRBJ2-3
v_call: TRBV20-1
d_call: TRBD2
cdr3_nt: TGCAGTGCTCCTAGTACTAGCGTACGCACAGATACGCAGTATTTT
cdr3_aa: CSAPSTSVRTDTQYF

clone_size: few
j_call: TRBJ2-1
v_call: TRBV28
d_call: TRBD1
cdr3_nt: TGTGCCAGCAGTTTAGAGACAGGGCTTCCAATCAGGGAGCAGTTCTTC
cdr3_aa: CASSLETGLPIREQFF

clone_size: NA
j_call: TRBJ1-1
v_call: TRBV5-1
d_call: NA
cdr3_nt: TGCGCCAGCAGCTTGAGGTTTGTAGACAGGCCCAACACTGAAGCTTTCTTT
cdr3_aa: CASSLRFVDRPNTEAFF

clone_size: few
j_call: TRBJ2-2
v_call: TRBV6-1
d_call: NA
cdr3_nt: TGTGCCAGCAGGGGTGGCGCAGGGCTGAGGGGGGAGCTGTTTTTT
cdr3_aa: CASRGGAGLRGELFF

clone_size: NA
j_call: TRBJ1-4
v_call: TRBV5-1
d_call: TRBD1
cdr3_nt: TGCGCCAGCAGCATGGGACAGGTTTCTGAAAAACTGTTTTTT
cdr3_aa: CASSMGQVSEKLFF

clone_size: many
j_call: TRBJ2-3
v_call: TRBV11-2
d_call: NA
cdr3_nt: TGTGCCAGCAGCTTGGGGGACCACACAGATACGCAGTATTTT
cdr3_aa: CASSLGDHTDTQYF

clone_size: few
j_call: TRBJ2-7
v_call: TRBV5-6
d_call: TRBD2
cdr3_nt: TGTGCCAGCATCACTAGCGGGGGCTCGGGGGAGCAGTACTTC
cdr3_aa: CASITSGGSGEQYF

clone_size: NA
j_call: TRBJ2-7
v_call: TRBV5-5
d_call: NA
cdr3_nt: TGTGCCAGCGGCCCTGGGCCGGACACGAACTACGAGCAGTACTTC
cdr3_aa: CASGPGPDTNYEQYF

clone_size: many
j_call: TRBJ2-3
v_call: TRBV29-1
d_call: NA
cdr3_nt: TGCAGCGTTGAAGATATAGGAGATACGCAGTATTTT
cdr3_aa: CSVEDIGDTQYF

clone_size: NA
j_call: TRBJ2-5
v_call: TRBV12-3/TRBV12-4
d_call: NA
cdr3_nt: TGTGCCAGCAGTTACCGTCGTGAGACCCAGTACTTC
cdr3_aa: CASSYRRETQYF

clone_size: few
j_call: TRBJ1-1
v_call: TRBV6-2/TRBV6-3
d_call: TRBD1
cdr3_nt: TGTGCCAGCAGTTTCTCAGACAGGGGGCGTTCGGCTTTCTTT
cdr3_aa: CASSFSDRGRSAFF

clone_size: NA
j_call: TRBJ2-7
v_call: TRBV3-1
d_call: NA
cdr3_nt: TGTGCCAGCAGCAACGCTAGATTGAAACAGTACTTC
cdr3_aa: CASSNARLKQYF

clone_size: NA
j_call: TRBJ2-7
v_call: TRBV6-1
d_call: NA
cdr3_nt: TGTGCCAGCAGAGCTGTGAGTGGCACCTACGAGCAGTACTTC
cdr3_aa: CASRAVSGTYEQYF

clone_size: few
j_call: TRBJ2-3
v_call: TRBV29-1
d_call: NA
cdr3_nt: TGCAGCGTTGATTTGATAGTTACAGATACGCAGTATTTT
cdr3_aa: CSVDLIVTDTQYF

clone_size: NA
j_call: TRBJ2-7
v_call: TRBV7-7
d_call: TRBD1
cdr3_nt: TGTGCTAGCAGCTTAAGACAGGGGGATTTCGAGCAGTACTTC
cdr3_aa: CASSLRQGDFEQYF

clone_size: few
j_call: TRBJ2-1
v_call: TRBV24-1
d_call: TRBD2
cdr3_nt: TGTGCCACCAGTGATAGGACTAGCGGGACCCCCTACAATGAGCAGTTCTTC
cdr3_aa: CATSDRTSGTPYNEQFF

clone_size: few
j_call: TRBJ1-6
v_call: TRBV3-1
d_call: NA
cdr3_nt: TGTGCCAGCAGTCCCAGAAAGAGCTCCTATAATTCACCCCTCCACTTT
cdr3_aa: CASSPRKSSYNSPLHF

clone_size: few
j_call: TRBJ2-5
v_call: TRBV28
d_call: TRBD1
cdr3_nt: TGTGCCAGCAGTTACCCTTGGGGACAGGGGTCTGGGCCGAAAGAGACCCAGTACTTC
cdr3_aa: CASSYPWGQGSGPKETQYF

clone_size: NA
j_call: TRBJ2-7
v_call: TRBV29-1
d_call: NA
cdr3_nt: TGCAGCGTGAAGACAGATGCCTACGAGCAGTACTTC
cdr3_aa: CSVKTDAYEQYF

clone_size: NA
j_call: TRBJ2-2
v_call: TRBV6-1
d_call: NA
cdr3_nt: TGTGCCAGCAGGCGATTCGGGGGATCGTCCACCGGGGAGCTGTTTTTT
cdr3_aa: CASRRFGGSSTGELFF

clone_size: NA
j_call: TRBJ2-3
v_call: TRBV9
d_call: NA
cdr3_nt: TGTGCCAGCAGCGTAGATATGGGACTCCTACTTAATACGCAGTATTTT
cdr3_aa: CASSVDMGLLLNTQYF

clone_size: NA
j_call: TRBJ1-1
v_call: TRBV6-4
d_call: TRBD1
cdr3_nt: TGTGCCAGCAGTGTCAGTGTGGGACAGGGAATCACTGAAGCTTTCTTT
cdr3_aa: CASSVSVGQGITEAFF

clone_size: NA
j_call: TRBJ2-7
v_call: TRBV11-2
d_call: NA
cdr3_nt: TGTGCCAGCAGCTTATTGGGTCAGGGAACCCCCTATCCCTACGAGCAGTACTTC
cdr3_aa: CASSLLGQGTPYPYEQYF

clone_size: once
j_call: TRBJ2-1
v_call: TRBV20-1
d_call: TRBD2
cdr3_nt: TGCAGTGCTAGAGGAGGCGGTCTAGCGGGCTACAATGAGCAGTTCTTC
cdr3_aa: CSARGGGLAGYNEQFF

clone_size: NA
j_call: TRBJ2-1
v_call: TRBV28
d_call: TRBD2
cdr3_nt: TGTGACAGCAGTCCGACTAGCGGGGGGTCAAATGAGCAGTTCTTC
cdr3_aa: CDSSPTSGGSNEQFF

clone_size: few
j_call: TRBJ1-4
v_call: TRBV3-1
d_call: NA
cdr3_nt: TGTGCCAGCAGCCAAAGGACACCAACTAATGAAAAACTGTTTTTT
cdr3_aa: CASSQRTPTNEKLFF